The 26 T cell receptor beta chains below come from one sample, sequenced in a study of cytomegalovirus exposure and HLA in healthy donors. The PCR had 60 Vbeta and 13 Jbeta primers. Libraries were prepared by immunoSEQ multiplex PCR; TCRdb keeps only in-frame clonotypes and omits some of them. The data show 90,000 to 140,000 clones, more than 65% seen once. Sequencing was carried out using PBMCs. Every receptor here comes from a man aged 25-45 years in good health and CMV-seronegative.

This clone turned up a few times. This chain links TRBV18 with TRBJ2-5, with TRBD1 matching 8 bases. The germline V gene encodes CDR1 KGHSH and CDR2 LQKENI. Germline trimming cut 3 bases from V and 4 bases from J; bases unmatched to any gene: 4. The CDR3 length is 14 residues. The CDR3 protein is CASSPAGGRETQYF. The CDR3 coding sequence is TGTGCCAGCTCACCCGCAGGGGGCAGAGAGACCCAGTACTTC.

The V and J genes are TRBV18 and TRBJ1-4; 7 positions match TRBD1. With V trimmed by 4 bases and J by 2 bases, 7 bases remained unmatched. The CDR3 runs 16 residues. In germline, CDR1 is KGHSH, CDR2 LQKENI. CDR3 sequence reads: CASSRLRQGTNEKLFF. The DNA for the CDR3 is TGTGCCAGCTCACGCCTGCGACAGGGTACTAATGAAAAACTGTTTTTT.

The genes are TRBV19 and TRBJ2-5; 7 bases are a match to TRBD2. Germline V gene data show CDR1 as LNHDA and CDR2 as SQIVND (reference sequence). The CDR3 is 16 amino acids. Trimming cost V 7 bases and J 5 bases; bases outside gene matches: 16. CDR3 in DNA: TGTGCCAGTACGGTAGGAGGCCTAGCGGAAGTGGAGACCCAGTACTTC. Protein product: CASTVGGLAEVETQYF.

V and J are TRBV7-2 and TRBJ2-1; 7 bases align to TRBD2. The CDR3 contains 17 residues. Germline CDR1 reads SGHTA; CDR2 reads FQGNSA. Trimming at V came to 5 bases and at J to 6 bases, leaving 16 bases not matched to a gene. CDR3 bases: TGTGCCAGCAGCACCTGGACTAGGTCGAGCGGTTTCAATGAGCAGTTCTTC. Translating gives CASSTWTRSSGFNEQFF.

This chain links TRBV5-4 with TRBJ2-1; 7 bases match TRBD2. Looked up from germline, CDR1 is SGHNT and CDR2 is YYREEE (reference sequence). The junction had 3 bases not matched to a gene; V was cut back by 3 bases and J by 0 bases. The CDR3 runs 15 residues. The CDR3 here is CASSSQRDSYNEQFF. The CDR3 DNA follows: TGTGCCAGCAGCTCGCAGCGGGACTCCTACAATGAGCAGTTCTTC.

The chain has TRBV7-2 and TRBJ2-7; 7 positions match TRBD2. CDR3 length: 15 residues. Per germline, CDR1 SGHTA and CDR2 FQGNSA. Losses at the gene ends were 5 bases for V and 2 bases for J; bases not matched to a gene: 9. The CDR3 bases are TGTGCCAGCAGCGTCCGGCGGACTAGTGCCTACGAGCAGTACTTC. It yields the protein CASSVRRTSAYEQYF.

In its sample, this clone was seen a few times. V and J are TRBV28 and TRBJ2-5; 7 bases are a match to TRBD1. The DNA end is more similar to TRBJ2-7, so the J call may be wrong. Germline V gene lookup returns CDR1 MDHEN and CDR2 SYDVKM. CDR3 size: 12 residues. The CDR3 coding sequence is TGTGCCAGCCGGGGACAGTTATACGAGCAGTACTTC. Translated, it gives CASRGQLYEQYF.

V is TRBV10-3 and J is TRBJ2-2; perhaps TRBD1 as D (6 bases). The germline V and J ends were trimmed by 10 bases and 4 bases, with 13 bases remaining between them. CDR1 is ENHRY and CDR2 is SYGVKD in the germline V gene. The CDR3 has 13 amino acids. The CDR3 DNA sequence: TGTGCCACGGGTACAGGGAGCACCGGGGAGCTGTTTTTT. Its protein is CATGTGSTGELFF.

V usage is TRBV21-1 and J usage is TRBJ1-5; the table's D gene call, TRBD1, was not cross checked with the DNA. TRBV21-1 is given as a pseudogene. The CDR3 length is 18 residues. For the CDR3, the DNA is TGTGCCAGCAGCAAAGTGATCCGGGACAGGGCTAGCAATCAGCCCCAGCATTTT. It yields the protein CASSKVIRDRASNQPQHF.

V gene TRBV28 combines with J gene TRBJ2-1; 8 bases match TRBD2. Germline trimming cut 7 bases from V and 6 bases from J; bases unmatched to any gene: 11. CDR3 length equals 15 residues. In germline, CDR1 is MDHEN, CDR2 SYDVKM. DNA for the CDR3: TGTGCCAGCACCTCGTATGGGACTAGTTTCAATGAGCAGTTCTTC. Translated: CASTSYGTSFNEQFF.

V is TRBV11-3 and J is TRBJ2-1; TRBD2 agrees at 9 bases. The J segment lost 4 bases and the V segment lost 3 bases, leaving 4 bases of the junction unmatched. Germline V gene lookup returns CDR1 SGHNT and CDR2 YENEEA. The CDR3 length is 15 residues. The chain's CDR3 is CASSFPGLAYNEQFF. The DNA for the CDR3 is TGTGCCAGCAGCTTTCCGGGACTAGCATACAATGAGCAGTTCTTC.

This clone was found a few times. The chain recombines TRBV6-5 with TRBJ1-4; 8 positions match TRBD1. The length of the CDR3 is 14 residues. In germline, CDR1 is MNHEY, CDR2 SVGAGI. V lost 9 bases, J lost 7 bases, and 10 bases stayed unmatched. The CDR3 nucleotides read TGTGCCAGTCGACTACAGGGGGAGGTTGAAAAACTGTTTTTT. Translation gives CASRLQGEVEKLFF.

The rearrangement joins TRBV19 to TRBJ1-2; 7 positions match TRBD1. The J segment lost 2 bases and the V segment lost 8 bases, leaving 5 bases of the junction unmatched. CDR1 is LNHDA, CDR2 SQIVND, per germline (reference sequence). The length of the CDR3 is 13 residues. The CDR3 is CASQDRLNYGYTF. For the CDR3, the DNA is TGTGCCAGTCAGGACAGGCTGAACTATGGCTACACCTTC.

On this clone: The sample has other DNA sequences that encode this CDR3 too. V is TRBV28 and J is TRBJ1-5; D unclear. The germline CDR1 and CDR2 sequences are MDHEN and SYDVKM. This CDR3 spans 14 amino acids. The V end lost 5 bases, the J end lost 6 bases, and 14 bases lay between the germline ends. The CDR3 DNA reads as TGTGCCAGCAGTCTGGTCCCCCGGGGTCAGCCCCAGCATTTT. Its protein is CASSLVPRGQPQHF.

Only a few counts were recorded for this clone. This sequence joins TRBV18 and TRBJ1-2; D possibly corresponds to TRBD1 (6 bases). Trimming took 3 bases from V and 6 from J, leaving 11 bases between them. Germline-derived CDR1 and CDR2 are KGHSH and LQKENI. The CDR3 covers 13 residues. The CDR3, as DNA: TGTGCCAGCTCACCGCGACAGGTAGATGGCTACACCTTC. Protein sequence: CASSPRQVDGYTF.

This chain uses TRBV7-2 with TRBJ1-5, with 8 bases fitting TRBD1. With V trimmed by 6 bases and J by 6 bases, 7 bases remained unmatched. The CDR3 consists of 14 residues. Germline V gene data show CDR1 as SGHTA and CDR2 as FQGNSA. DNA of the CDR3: TGTGCCAGCAGTTCCCAGGGGGCGGGTCAGCCCCAGCATTTT. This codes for CASSSQGAGQPQHF.

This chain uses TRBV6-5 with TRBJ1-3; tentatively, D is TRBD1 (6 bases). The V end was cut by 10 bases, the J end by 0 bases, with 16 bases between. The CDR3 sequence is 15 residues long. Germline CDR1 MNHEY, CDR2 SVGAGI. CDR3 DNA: TGTGCCACCAACGGGCCGACAGGCTCTGGAAACACCATATATTTT. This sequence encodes CATNGPTGSGNTIYF.

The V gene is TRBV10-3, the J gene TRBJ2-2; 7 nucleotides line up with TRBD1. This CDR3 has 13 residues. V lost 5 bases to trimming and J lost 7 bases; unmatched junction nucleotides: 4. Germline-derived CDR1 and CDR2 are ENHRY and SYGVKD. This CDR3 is CAISTGEGGELFF. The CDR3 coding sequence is TGTGCCATCAGTACAGGGGAAGGCGGGGAGCTGTTTTTT.

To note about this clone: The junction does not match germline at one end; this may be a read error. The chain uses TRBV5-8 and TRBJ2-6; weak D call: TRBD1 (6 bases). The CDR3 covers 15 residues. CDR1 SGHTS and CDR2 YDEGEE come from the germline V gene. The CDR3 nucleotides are TGTGCCAGCAGCTTTAAGGGCTCAGGGGCCAACGGCCTGACTTTC. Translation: CASSFKGSGANGLTF.

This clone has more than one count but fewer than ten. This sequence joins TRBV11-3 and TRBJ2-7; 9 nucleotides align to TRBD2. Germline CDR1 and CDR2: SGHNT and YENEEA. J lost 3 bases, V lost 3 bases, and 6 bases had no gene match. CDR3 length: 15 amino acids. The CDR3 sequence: CASSLDSSGSYEQYF. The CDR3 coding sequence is TGTGCCAGCAGCTTGGACAGTAGCGGGAGCTACGAGCAGTACTTC.

CDR3 sequence: CASSQNPTGNTEAFF. The CDR3 nucleotides are TGTGCCAGCAGCCAAAATCCTACGGGGAACACTGAAGCTTTCTTT. The chain has TRBV7-2 and TRBJ1-1; D remains ambiguous. Trimming took off 5 bases at V and 1 base at J, with 14 bases between the two ends. The CDR3 contains 15 residues. The V gene's germline CDR1 is SGHTA and CDR2 FQGNSA.

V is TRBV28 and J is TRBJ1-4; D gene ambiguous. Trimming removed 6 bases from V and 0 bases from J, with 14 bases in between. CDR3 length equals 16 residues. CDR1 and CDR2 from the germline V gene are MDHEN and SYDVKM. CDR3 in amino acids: CASRRRPLATNEKLFF. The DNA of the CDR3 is TGTGCCAGCAGACGCCGGCCCCTAGCAACTAATGAAAAACTGTTTTTT.

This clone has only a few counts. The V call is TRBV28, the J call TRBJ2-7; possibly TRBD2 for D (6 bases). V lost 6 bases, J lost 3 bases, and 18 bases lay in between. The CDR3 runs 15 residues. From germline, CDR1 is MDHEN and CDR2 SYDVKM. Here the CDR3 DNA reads TGTGCCAGCAGGATTAGCGGCACTAACTTCTACGAGCAGTACTTC. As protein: CASRISGTNFYEQYF.

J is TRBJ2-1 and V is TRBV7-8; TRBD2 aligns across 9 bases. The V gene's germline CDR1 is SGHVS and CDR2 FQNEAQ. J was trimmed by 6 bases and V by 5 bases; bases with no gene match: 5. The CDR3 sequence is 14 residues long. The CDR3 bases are TGTGCCAGCAGCAATAGCGGGAGAAGCAATGAGCAGTTCTTC. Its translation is CASSNSGRSNEQFF. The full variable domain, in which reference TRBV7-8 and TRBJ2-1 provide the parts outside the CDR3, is GAGVSQSPRYKVAKRGQDVALRCDPISGHVSLFWYQQALGQGPEFLTYFQNEAQLDKSGLPSDRFFAERPEGSVSTLKIQRTQQEDSAVYLCASSNSGRSNEQFFGPGTRLTVL.

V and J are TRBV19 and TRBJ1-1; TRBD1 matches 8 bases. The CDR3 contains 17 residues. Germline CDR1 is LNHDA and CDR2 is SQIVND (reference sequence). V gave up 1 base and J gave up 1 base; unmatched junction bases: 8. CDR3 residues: CASSIGTQGAGNTEAFF. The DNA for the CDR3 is TGTGCCAGTAGTATAGGTACCCAGGGGGCGGGGAACACTGAAGCTTTCTTT.

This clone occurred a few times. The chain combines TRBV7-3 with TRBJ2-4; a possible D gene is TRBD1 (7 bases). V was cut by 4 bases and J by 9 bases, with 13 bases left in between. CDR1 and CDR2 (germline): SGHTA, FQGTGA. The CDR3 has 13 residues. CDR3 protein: CASSSNQGGIQYF. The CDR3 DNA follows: TGTGCCAGCAGCTCTAACCAGGGGGGCATTCAGTACTTC.